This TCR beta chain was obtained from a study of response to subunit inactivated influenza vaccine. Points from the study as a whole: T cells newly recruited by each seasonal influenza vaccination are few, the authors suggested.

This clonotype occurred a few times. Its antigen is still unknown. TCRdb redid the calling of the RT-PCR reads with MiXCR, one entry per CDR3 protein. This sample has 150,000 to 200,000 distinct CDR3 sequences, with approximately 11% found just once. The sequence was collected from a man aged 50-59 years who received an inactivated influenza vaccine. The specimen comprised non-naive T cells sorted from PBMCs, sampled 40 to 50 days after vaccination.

The CDR3 sequence is CASSEGRLNTEAFF. The CDR3 DNA reads as TGTGCCAGCAGTGAAGGGCGGTTGAACACTGAAGCTTTCTTT. The V gene is TRBV2, the J gene TRBJ1-1, with D unclear. Per the germline V gene, CDR1 is SNHLY and CDR2 is FYNNEI. Trimming removed 1 base at V and 0 bases at J, with 6 bases between. The CDR3 has 14 residues.